This record concerns one TCR beta chain sequence. The data derive from a study of blood T cell repertoires in COVID-19. The protocol was immunoSEQ multiplex PCR, while the TCRdb copy is restricted to in-frame clones and leaves out a portion. The table includes roughly 100,000 clones, roughly nine tenths detected once. After removal of 2 bases from V and 7 bases from J, the junction contained 8 bases not matched to a gene. In germline, CDR1 is SGHNT, CDR2 YYREEE (reference sequence). The CDR3 contains 15 residues. V gene TRBV5-4 combines with J gene TRBJ1-2, with 10 bases identical to TRBD1. Sequencing used peripheral blood. This receptor was taken from a woman over 75 in a cohort sampled during active COVID-19. CDR3 sequence reads: CASSLRYGQGGGYTF. DNA of the CDR3: TGTGCCAGCAGCTTAAGATACGGACAGGGGGGTGGCTACACCTTC. Based on the CDR3 plus reference TRBV5-4 and TRBJ1-2, the full variable domain is ETGVTQSPTHLIKTRGQQVTLRCSSQSGHNTVSWYQQALGQGPQFIFQYYREEENGRGNFPPRFSGLQFPNYSSELNVNALELDDSALYLCASSLRYGQGGGYTFGSGTRLTVV.